This T cell receptor (beta chain) was retrieved from a study of cytomegalovirus exposure and HLA in healthy donors. Whole-study context: Under 90% of around 400 genotyped donors fell in the Caucasian-associated ancestry cluster. Study-level results: An analysis that was carried out later associated 15,000 to 20,000 TCR beta sequences with HLA alleles at 0.05 false discovery rate.

Amplification used 60 Vbeta primers and 13 Jbeta primers. TCRdb's copy holds only in-frame clones and misses some; the assay was immunoSEQ multiplex PCR. The record lists around 200,000 clones, of which the ten most abundant hold 0.75% to 1%. Details on this clone: Its antigen is not identified.

With 3 bases clipped from V and 3 bases from J, the junction kept 1 base outside the gene matches. The CDR3 runs 14 residues. CDR1 is SEHNR, CDR2 FQNEAQ, per germline (reference sequence). Healthy bone marrow donors made up the donor group. Specimen: PBMCs. The chain joins TRBV7-9 to TRBJ1-1; 10 positions agree with TRBD1. This sequence was found in a woman aged 30 to 39 in good health and CMV-seropositive. The CDR3 coding sequence is TGTGCCAGCAGCTTCGGACAGGGGGACACTGAAGCTTTCTTT. Protein: CASSFGQGDTEAFF. Complete variable domain (other parts from reference TRBV7-9 and TRBJ1-1): DTGVSQNPRHKITKRGQNVTFRCDPISEHNRLYWYRQTLGQGPEFLTYFQNEAQLEKSRLLSDRFSAERPKGSFSTLEIQRTEQGDSAMYLCASSFGQGDTEAFFGQGTRLTVV.